These 22 T cell receptor beta chains were all obtained from the same sample, sequenced in a study of spatial heterogeneity in lung cancer. TCRdb called the 5' RACE reads again in MiXCR, with one record for every CDR3 protein. The data hold under 30,000 distinct CDR3 sequences, with 6% observed a single time. Described time point: blood at routine non-recurrence follow-up after resection. Unsorted samples of tumor, nontumor lung or frozen PBMC had their whole RNA sequenced. Sequencing was performed on PBMCs, taken at follow-up. The receptor set was obtained from a male donor with early-stage non-small cell lung cancer.

This clonotype showed up many times. The chain employs TRBV7-2 and TRBJ2-5, with D perhaps TRBD2 (6 bases). Trimming left V 3 bases short and J 4 bases short, with 9 bases between. Germline lookup yields CDR1 SGHTA and CDR2 FQGNSA. CDR3 length: 13 amino acids. CDR3 residues: CASSFGEAETQYF. CDR3 DNA sequence: TGTGCCAGCAGCTTCGGGGAGGCAGAGACCCAGTACTTC.

This clonotype was seen at least ten times. The rearrangement links TRBV5-6 to TRBJ2-6; 8 bases match TRBD1. CDR1 is SGHDT, CDR2 YYEEEE, per germline. V dropped 1 base and J dropped 0; count of bases not matched to a gene: 3. This CDR3 region has 17 residues. In nucleotides, the CDR3 is TGTGCCAGCAGCTTGTGGACAGGGCCCTCTGGGGCCAACGTCCTGACTTTC. Its protein product is CASSLWTGPSGANVLTF.

The genes are TRBV21-1 and TRBJ2-1; the table's D call of TRBD1 was not tested on the DNA. TRBV21-1 is assigned pseudogene status. This CDR3 contains 18 residues. CDR3 sequence reads: CASSPRDRGKLGDNEQFF. The CDR3 DNA follows: TGTGCCAGCAGCCCCCGGGACAGGGGGAAATTGGGAGACAATGAGCAGTTCTTC.

This clonotype was recorded many times. The chain's CDR3 is CSASSGGLNTEAFF. Here the CDR3 DNA reads TGCAGTGCTAGCTCAGGGGGCCTGAACACTGAAGCTTTCTTT. The chain employs TRBV20-1 and TRBJ1-1, with 8 bases that match TRBD1. Per the germline V gene, CDR1 is DFQATT and CDR2 is SNEGSKA (reference sequence). V was clipped by 3 bases and J by 0 bases; unmatched bases: 3. The CDR3 runs 14 residues.

This chain connects TRBV14 to TRBJ1-3; D remains ambiguous. Germline V gives CDR1 SGHDN, CDR2 FVKESK. There are 15 residues in the CDR3. Trimming cost V 4 bases and J 0 bases, with 10 bases left between them. CDR3 sequence reads: CASSLSRFSGNTIYF. The CDR3 DNA is TGTGCCAGCAGCCTTTCTAGGTTCTCTGGAAACACCATATATTTT. The full variable domain, rest sourced from reference TRBV14 and TRBJ1-3, is EAGVTQFPSHSVIEKGQTVTLRCDPISGHDNLYWYRRVMGKEIKFLLHFVKESKQDESGMPNNRFLAERTGGTYSTLKVQPAELEDSGVYFCASSLSRFSGNTIYFGEGSWLTVV.

The CDR3 spells CASGRTGGARNSPLHF. The DNA of the CDR3 is TGTGCCAGCGGGCGGACAGGGGGCGCCAGGAATTCACCCCTCCACTTT. V is TRBV6-5 and J is TRBJ1-6, with 11 bases aligning to TRBD1. The ends lost 8 bases at V and 7 bases at J; junction bases unmatched: 10. The CDR3 is 16 residues long. Germline values: CDR1 MNHEY, CDR2 SVGAGI.

There are many counts of this clonotype. The chain couples TRBV19 to TRBJ2-6; 7 nucleotides align to TRBD1. This CDR3 has 17 residues. Germline V gene sequence: CDR1 LNHDA, CDR2 SQIVND (reference sequence). V lost 9 bases, J lost 4 bases, and 15 bases stayed unmatched. The CDR3 nucleotides read TGTGCCAGCCGGAACCGACAGGGAACCTCGGGGGCCAACGTCCTGACTTTC. This translates into CASRNRQGTSGANVLTF. Full variable domain (missing parts from reference TRBV19 and TRBJ2-6): DGGITQSPKYLFRKEGQNVTLSCEQNLNHDAMYWYRQDPGQGLRLIYYSQIVNDFQKGDIAEGYSVSREKKESFPLTVTSAQKNPTAFYLCASRNRQGTSGANVLTFGAGSRLTVL.

This clonotype was counted ten times or more. The chain recombines TRBV6-6 with TRBJ2-5, with a possible D match to TRBD2 (5 bases). This CDR3 has 13 residues. Germline V gives CDR1 MNHNY, CDR2 SVGAGI (reference sequence). V was trimmed by 4 bases and J by 1 base, leaving 7 bases between them. CDR3 amino acids: CASSFGVQETQYF. CDR3 sequence (DNA): TGTGCCAGCAGTTTCGGGGTCCAAGAGACCCAGTACTTC.

This clonotype was seen ten or more times. The chain combines TRBV4-3 with TRBJ1-2; D is undetermined. Germline V gene sequence: CDR1 LGHNA, CDR2 YSLEER. Trimming took 0 bases from V and 6 from J, leaving 5 bases between them. The CDR3 contains 12 residues. This CDR3 reads CASSQEGDGYTF. CDR3 DNA sequence: TGCGCCAGCAGCCAAGAAGGAGATGGCTACACCTTC.

The chain uses TRBV6-1 and TRBJ2-6; no clear D gene. The CDR3 runs 15 residues. The V and J ends lost 7 bases and 1 base respectively, with 11 bases between them. Germline V gene lookup returns CDR1 MNHNS and CDR2 SASEGT. In DNA form, the CDR3 reads TGTGCCAGCACCGCCGGCAAATCTGGGGCCAACGTCCTGACTTTC. This translates into CASTAGKSGANVLTF.

This clonotype was detected ten times or more. The chain employs TRBV30 and TRBJ1-1, with D unclear. V was trimmed by 4 bases and J by 4 bases, leaving 7 bases between them. The CDR3 totals 11 residues. Germline CDR1 is GTSNPN and CDR2 is SVGIG (reference sequence). The CDR3 bases are TGTGCCTGGACGGTCACCACTGAAGCTTTCTTT. This gives the protein CAWTVTTEAFF.

Ten or more counts support this clonotype. This rearrangement joins TRBV11-3 to TRBJ2-5; D is perhaps TRBD2 (6 bases). The CDR3 consists of 14 residues. CDR1 and CDR2 from the germline V gene are SGHNT and YENEEA. The V and J ends lost 4 bases and 1 base respectively, with 10 bases between them. The DNA of the CDR3 is TGTGCCAGCAGCTCCCCGGGAGCCCAAGAGACCCAGTACTTC. It translates to CASSSPGAQETQYF.

This clonotype showed up many times. The chain carries TRBV20-1 and TRBJ2-3; weak D call: TRBD2 (6 bases). Trimming stripped 5 bases from V and 2 bases from J, with 14 bases between. The CDR3 sequence is 14 residues long. The germline CDR1 and CDR2 sequences are DFQATT and SNEGSKA (reference sequence). CDR3 bases: TGCAGTGCTCTAACCGGCGGGACCACAGATACGCAGTATTTT. Translated, it gives CSALTGGTTDTQYF.

This clonotype was seen once. The DNA for the CDR3 is TGTGCCAGCAGCACCTCAGGGACTAGCACAGATACGCAGTATTTT. As protein: CASSTSGTSTDTQYF. This sequence joins TRBV7-3 and TRBJ2-3; possible D gene TRBD2, 6 bases. CDR1 and CDR2 (germline): SGHTA, FQGTGA. Trimming pared 5 bases from V and 0 bases from J, leaving 12 bases between. The CDR3 is 15 residues long.

This clonotype was seen ten or more times. The J gene is TRBJ2-3, the V gene TRBV6-1; D gene unclear. The germline V gene encodes CDR1 MNHNS and CDR2 SASEGT. The CDR3 loop spans 15 amino acids. The V and J ends lost 1 base and 5 bases respectively, with 13 bases between them. CDR3 bases: TGTGCCAGCAGTGAAGACCGTCCGTACAGAGATACGCAGTATTTT. Amino acid sequence: CASSEDRPYRDTQYF.

This clonotype was observed at least ten times. This sequence joins TRBV5-4 and TRBJ1-1; no firm D call. Per germline, CDR1 SGHNT and CDR2 YYREEE (reference sequence). V dropped 4 bases and J dropped 5 bases, with 12 bases sitting between them. The CDR3 spans 13 residues. CDR3 sequence: CASSGGPGTEAFF. The CDR3 coding sequence is TGTGCCAGCAGCGGCGGCCCGGGGACTGAAGCTTTCTTT.

This clonotype was counted a few times. The gene calls are TRBV5-1 and TRBJ2-3; 11 bases are shared with TRBD1. Germline CDR1 is SGHRS and CDR2 is YFSETQ. V was clipped by 4 bases and J by 3 bases; unmatched bases: 13. The CDR3 runs to 18 residues. Here the CDR3 reads CASSRPTTGTGGTDTQYF. The CDR3 nucleotides read TGCGCCAGCAGCCGACCCACCACCGGGACAGGGGGAACAGATACGCAGTATTTT.

This clonotype was seen many times. The J gene is TRBJ2-7, the V gene TRBV7-9; D is possibly TRBD1 (6 bases). The V and J ends lost 4 bases and 1 base respectively, with 11 bases between them. CDR3 length: 14 residues. Germline CDR1 is SEHNR and CDR2 is FQNEAQ (reference sequence). The CDR3 DNA is TGTGCCAGCAGCTCCAGAGGGGGATCCTACGAGCAGTACTTC. Translating it yields CASSSRGGSYEQYF.

In this sample, this clonotype turned up once. The CDR3 DNA sequence: TGCGCCAGCAGCCAAGTTCGAGACAGCATTTACAATGAGCAGTTCTTC. It encodes CASSQVRDSIYNEQFF. The chain is built from TRBV4-1 and TRBJ2-1, with a weak D call TRBD1 (5 bases). Germline assignment: CDR1 MGHRA and CDR2 YSYEKL. The V and J ends lost 1 base and 4 bases respectively, with 14 bases between them. The CDR3 is 16 amino acids.

The J gene is TRBJ2-7, the V gene TRBV4-1, with D unresolved. This CDR3 comprises 13 residues. Looked up from germline, CDR1 is MGHRA and CDR2 is YSYEKL. V was cut by 0 bases and J by 9 bases, with 12 bases left in between. The CDR3, as DNA: TGCGCCAGCAGCCAAGATATATGGGCAGGGCAGTACTTC. It encodes CASSQDIWAGQYF.

At least ten counts were recorded for this clonotype. The genes are TRBV5-1 and TRBJ1-1, with D unresolved. Trimming removed 0 bases at V and 1 base at J, with 10 bases between. The CDR3 runs to 15 residues. The germline V gene has CDR1 SGHRS and CDR2 YFSETQ. The CDR3 protein is CASSLERSGNTEAFF. CDR3 DNA: TGCGCCAGCAGCTTGGAAAGGTCCGGGAACACTGAAGCTTTCTTT.

This clonotype was counted between two and nine times. The rearrangement uses TRBV28 and TRBJ2-1, with D unresolved. The CDR3 is 11 amino acids. Germline V gene lookup returns CDR1 MDHEN and CDR2 SYDVKM. The ends were cut back, 2 bases at V and 9 bases at J, with 5 bases in the middle. CDR3 coding DNA: TGTGCCAGCAGTTTAAGGCGTGAGCAGTTCTTC. It specifies CASSLRREQFF.